These T cell receptor beta chains were read from a single sample in a study of shared clonotypes between healthy human individuals. Clones were read by immunoSEQ multiplex PCR, and TCRdb kept only the in-frame ones, dropping some. The table includes over 2 million clones, less than 95% detected once. Sequenced sample: naive CD8+ T cells sorted from blood. All receptors come from a young man in good health. Both conserved end residues are part of each CDR3. A D gene is named only where the DNA matches it firmly. Only some rows state a clone size, as once, few, many or a class for expanded clones.

CDR3aa: CASSLEDLNTGELFF
CDR3nt: TGTGCCAGCAGCTTGGAGGACTTGAACACCGGGGAGCTGTTTTTT
abundance: NA
v_gene: TRBV5-6
j_gene: TRBJ2-2
d_gene: NA

CDR3aa: CASSLDPGGTDTQYF
CDR3nt: TGTGCCAGCAGCTTAGATCCGGGGGGCACAGATACGCAGTATTTT
abundance: once
v_gene: TRBV7-2
j_gene: TRBJ2-3
d_gene: NA

CDR3aa: CASSLTSGSRGDTQYF
CDR3nt: TGTGCCAGCAGCCTAACTAGCGGTTCCCGAGGAGATACGCAGTATTTT
abundance: NA
v_gene: TRBV7-6
j_gene: TRBJ2-3
d_gene: TRBD2

CDR3aa: CASSRIPYNEQFF
CDR3nt: TGTGCCAGCAGCCGAATTCCCTACAATGAGCAGTTCTTC
abundance: NA
v_gene: TRBV11-2
j_gene: TRBJ2-1
d_gene: NA

CDR3aa: CAWSVPGAEAFF
CDR3nt: TGTGCCTGGAGTGTCCCGGGGGCTGAAGCTTTCTTT
abundance: NA
v_gene: TRBV30
j_gene: TRBJ1-1
d_gene: NA

CDR3aa: CASSLVGYEQYF
CDR3nt: TGTGCCAGCAGCTTAGTAGGGTACGAGCAGTACTTC
abundance: NA
v_gene: TRBV7-2
j_gene: TRBJ2-7
d_gene: NA

CDR3aa: CASSVVAGATGELFF
CDR3nt: TGTGCCAGCAGCGTAGTAGCGGGAGCCACCGGGGAGCTGTTTTTT
abundance: NA
v_gene: TRBV5-4
j_gene: TRBJ2-2
d_gene: TRBD2

CDR3aa: CASSSLGRRGEQYF
CDR3nt: TGTGCCAGCAGTTCCCTCGGGAGGCGCGGCGAGCAGTACTTC
abundance: NA
v_gene: TRBV28
j_gene: TRBJ2-7
d_gene: TRBD2

CDR3aa: CASRGITGSGTGELFF
CDR3nt: TGTGCCAGCAGGGGCATTACGGGATCGGGAACCGGGGAGCTGTTTTTT
abundance: NA
v_gene: TRBV25-1
j_gene: TRBJ2-2
d_gene: NA

CDR3aa: CASSLEGYPLTGELFF
CDR3nt: TGCGCCAGCAGCTTGGAGGGATACCCACTCACCGGGGAGCTGTTTTTT
abundance: NA
v_gene: TRBV5-1
j_gene: TRBJ2-2
d_gene: NA

CDR3aa: CASSQEPSLAGLQETQYF
CDR3nt: TGCGCCAGCAGCCAAGAACCCTCCCTAGCGGGACTCCAAGAGACCCAGTACTTC
abundance: NA
v_gene: TRBV4-3
j_gene: TRBJ2-5
d_gene: TRBD2

CDR3aa: CASSFPGSQETQYF
CDR3nt: TGTGCCAGCAGTTTTCCGGGATCCCAAGAGACCCAGTACTTC
abundance: NA
v_gene: TRBV27
j_gene: TRBJ2-5
d_gene: NA

CDR3aa: CASSGFSGSTDTQYF
CDR3nt: TGTGCCAGCAGCGGGTTTAGCGGGAGCACAGATACGCAGTATTTT
abundance: once
v_gene: TRBV7-9
j_gene: TRBJ2-3
d_gene: TRBD2

CDR3aa: CASISTGVGFNGYTF
CDR3nt: TGTGCCAGCATCTCGACAGGAGTAGGTTTCAATGGCTACACCTTC
abundance: NA
v_gene: TRBV2
j_gene: TRBJ1-2
d_gene: NA

CDR3aa: CASSHLDGRYGYTF
CDR3nt: TGTGCCAGCAGCCACCTCGACGGACGCTATGGCTACACCTTC
abundance: NA
v_gene: TRBV7-9
j_gene: TRBJ1-2
d_gene: NA